Listed below are T cell receptor beta chains from one sample, sequenced in a study of T cell changes during pregnancy in multiple sclerosis. Generated by immunoSEQ multiplex PCR, the TCRdb table keeps only in-frame clones and is missing some. The sample lists 75,000 to 85,000 clones, 93% occurring once. The sample in question was peripheral blood, obtained in the second trimester of pregnancy. These TCRs come from a female donor with multiple sclerosis, enrolled in a pregnancy study. The CDR3 runs from the conserved cysteine through the conserved F or W. The D gene is left open where the match is weak. Only some rows state a clone size, as once, few, many or a class for expanded clones.

V,size,D,J,CDR3,DNA
TRBV9,.,TRBD2,TRBJ2-3,CASSVGGGGAGDTQYF,TGTGCCAGCAGCGTAGGTGGCGGGGGGGCCGGGGATACGCAGTATTTT
TRBV4-1,.,TRBD1,TRBJ2-1,CASSQGTGEAEQFF,TGCGCCAGCAGCCAAGGGACAGGGGAGGCTGAGCAGTTCTTC
TRBV30,.,.,TRBJ1-5,CAWGGGAGNQPQHF,TGTGCCTGGGGGGGAGGCGCGGGCAATCAGCCCCAGCATTTT
TRBV4-1,.,.,TRBJ2-7,CASSQGTWSSYEQYF,TGCGCCAGCAGCCAAGGGACTTGGAGCTCCTACGAGCAGTACTTC
TRBV7-2,.,TRBD1,TRBJ1-2,CASSPGTGEADYGYTF,TGTGCCAGCAGCCCAGGGACAGGGGAGGCGGACTATGGCTACACCTTC
TRBV7-2,.,.,TRBJ2-7,CASSLKKLQGYNEQYF,TGTGCCAGCAGCTTAAAAAAGTTACAGGGCTATAACGAGCAGTACTTC
TRBV9,.,.,TRBJ2-1,CASSVASDEQFF,TGTGCCAGCAGCGTAGCTTCCGATGAGCAGTTCTTC
TRBV4-1,.,TRBD1,TRBJ1-2,CASSTGEGADYGYTF,TGCGCCAGCAGCACAGGAGAGGGGGCGGACTATGGCTACACCTTC
TRBV10-1,.,.,TRBJ2-5,CASSPRDIQETQYF,TGCGCCAGCTCGCCAAGGGACATCCAAGAGACCCAGTACTTC
TRBV9,.,TRBD1,TRBJ1-3,CASSVAPLRGVAGNTIYF,TGTGCCAGCAGCGTAGCTCCCCTCAGGGGGGTGGCTGGAAACACCATATATTTT
TRBV30,.,.,TRBJ1-1,CAWKGQLRTEAFF,TGTGCCTGGAAAGGACAGTTAAGGACTGAAGCTTTCTTT
TRBV27,.,.,TRBJ2-4,CASSLPGKNIQYF,TGTGCCAGCAGTTTGCCGGGCAAAAACATTCAGTACTTC
TRBV28,.,TRBD2,TRBJ2-3,CASSLSGGVSDTQYF,TGTGCCAGCAGTTTGAGTGGGGGGGTTTCAGATACGCAGTATTTT
TRBV30,.,TRBD2,TRBJ2-1,CAWSVGSGGPGDEQFF,TGTGCCTGGAGTGTAGGTAGCGGGGGGCCGGGAGATGAGCAGTTCTTC
TRBV2,.,TRBD2,TRBJ2-7,CASTPLAGGPIEQYF,TGTGCCAGCACACCACTAGCGGGGGGGCCCATCGAGCAGTACTTC
TRBV7-6,.,TRBD1,TRBJ1-2,CASSPEVGQGKDGYTF,TGTGCCAGCAGCCCAGAGGTGGGACAGGGAAAGGATGGCTACACCTTC
TRBV14,.,.,TRBJ2-7,CASSQALAAEQYF,TGTGCCAGCAGCCAAGCGCTAGCTGCCGAGCAGTACTTC
TRBV21-1,.,.,TRBJ2-4,CASSNTGDRDLAKNIQYF,TGTGCCAGCAGCAACACAGGGGACAGGGATCTAGCCAAAAACATTCAGTACTTC
TRBV5-4,.,.,TRBJ1-2,CASSPSSNREYGYTF,TGTGCCAGCAGCCCGAGTTCCAACAGGGAATATGGCTACACCTTC
TRBV5-1,.,TRBD1,TRBJ2-4,CASRKGTGGDIQYF,TGCGCCAGCAGAAAAGGGACAGGGGGGGACATTCAGTACTTC
TRBV30,.,.,TRBJ1-5,CAWTATGEGGQPQHF,TGTGCCTGGACCGCGACGGGGGAAGGAGGGCAGCCCCAGCATTTT
TRBV30,once,.,TRBJ1-1,CAYHRVNTEAFF,TGTGCCTACCACCGGGTCAACACTGAAGCTTTCTTT
TRBV7-9,.,.,TRBJ1-2,CASSLIVVGLAGGYTF,TGTGCCAGCAGCTTAATCGTTGTGGGCCTGGCCGGTGGCTACACCTTC
TRBV2,.,TRBD2,TRBJ2-1,CASSVTSGNEQFF,TGTGCCAGCAGCGTGACTAGCGGAAATGAGCAGTTCTTC
TRBV21-1,.,.,TRBJ1-6,CASSKVGDSDPNSPLHF,TGTGCCAGCAGCAAAGTGGGGGACAGCGACCCTAATTCACCCCTCCACTTT
TRBV5-4,.,.,TRBJ2-7,CASSLGSLARYEQYF,TGTGCCAGCAGCTTAGGTTCTCTAGCGCGGTACGAGCAGTACTTC
TRBV19,.,.,TRBJ2-5,CASSIQGGRGSRETQYF,TGTGCCAGTAGTATTCAGGGGGGCAGGGGGTCCCGAGAGACCCAGTACTTC
TRBV5-8,.,.,TRBJ2-7,CASSSRLSSNEQYF,TGTGCCAGCAGCTCCCGACTATCTTCAAACGAGCAGTACTTC
TRBV29-1,.,TRBD2,TRBJ2-1,CSVEDRLLAAYNEQFF,TGCAGCGTTGAAGACCGGCTCCTAGCGGCATACAATGAGCAGTTCTTC
TRBV6-1,.,.,TRBJ2-7,CASSDFSPSQYF,TGTGCCAGCAGTGACTTCAGTCCCTCGCAGTACTTC
TRBV9,.,.,TRBJ2-3,CASSVGGSTDTQYF,TGTGCCAGCAGCGTTGGCGGTAGCACAGATACGCAGTATTTT
TRBV2,.,.,TRBJ2-2,CASSEARRAGRRNSGELFF,TGTGCCAGCAGTGAAGCCCGGAGGGCCGGCCGGAGGAATTCCGGGGAGCTGTTTTTT
TRBV12-5,.,.,TRBJ1-2,CASGLSTDYGYTF,TGTGCTAGTGGTTTGTCAACAGACTATGGCTACACCTTC
TRBV19,.,.,TRBJ1-5,CASSIQGDSNQPQHF,TGTGCCAGTAGTATCCAGGGCGATAGCAATCAGCCCCAGCATTTT
TRBV30,.,TRBD1,TRBJ2-5,CAWTQGQETQYF,TGTGCCTGGACACAGGGACAGGAGACCCAGTACTTC
TRBV4-2,.,TRBD2,TRBJ2-7,CASSQVATSRYEQYF,TGTGCCAGCAGCCAAGTGGCGACTAGCCGCTACGAGCAGTACTTC
TRBV27,.,.,TRBJ1-1,CASSYLQGNTEAFF,TGTGCCAGCAGTTACCTACAGGGGAACACTGAAGCTTTCTTT
TRBV25-1,.,.,TRBJ2-7,CASSEYPMEGSYEQYF,TGTGCCAGCAGTGAATACCCTATGGAGGGCTCATACGAGCAGTACTTC
TRBV25-1,once,TRBD1,TRBJ2-1,CASSVTQGAYNEQFF,TGTGCCAGCAGTGTGACACAGGGGGCCTACAATGAGCAGTTCTTC
TRBV10-3,.,TRBD1,TRBJ1-2,CAISEFGQGEAGTF,TGTGCCATCAGTGAGTTCGGACAGGGGGAGGCTGGCACCTTC
TRBV6-1,few,TRBD1,TRBJ2-7,CASSNSGTGSYEQYF,TGTGCCAGCAGTAATTCAGGGACAGGGTCCTACGAGCAGTACTTC
TRBV7-8,.,.,TRBJ1-1,CASSSITQGRSEAFF,TGTGCCAGCAGCTCAATTACCCAGGGAAGGTCTGAAGCTTTCTTT
TRBV6-1,.,.,TRBJ1-2,CASSEYQNYGYTF,TGTGCCAGCAGTGAATATCAGAACTATGGCTACACCTTC
TRBV7-2,.,TRBD1,TRBJ1-1,CASSTNRGTEAFF,TGTGCCAGCAGCACCAACAGGGGCACTGAAGCTTTCTTT
TRBV30,.,.,TRBJ1-1,CAWSSYAGIGEAFF,TGTGCCTGGAGTTCCTACGCAGGGATAGGCGAGGCTTTCTTT
TRBV7-9,.,.,TRBJ2-3,CASSLRGRFADTQYF,TGTGCCAGCAGCCTCCGAGGGCGTTTCGCAGATACGCAGTATTTT
TRBV10-3,.,TRBD1,TRBJ1-1,CAIRGTGQNTEAFF,TGTGCCATCAGGGGGACAGGGCAGAACACTGAAGCTTTCTTT
TRBV5-4,.,.,TRBJ1-1,CASSSYRDTGNTEAFF,TGTGCCAGCAGCTCTTATCGGGACACCGGGAACACTGAAGCTTTCTTT
TRBV7-8,.,.,TRBJ2-5,CASSLARLARETQYF,TGTGCCAGCAGCTTAGCGAGGCTAGCTCGAGAGACCCAGTACTTC
TRBV6-5,.,.,TRBJ1-4,CASRGVTNEKLFF,TGTGCCAGCAGAGGGGTCACTAATGAAAAACTGTTTTTT
TRBV4-2,.,TRBD2,TRBJ2-1,CASSQGAGSGDNEQFF,TGTGCCAGCAGCCAAGGGGCAGGCAGCGGGGACAATGAGCAGTTCTTC
TRBV4-1,.,.,TRBJ1-6,CASSQGVQGQKSSPLHF,TGCGCCAGCAGCCAAGGGGTCCAGGGGCAAAAGTCCTCACCCCTCCACTTT